This is a list of T cell receptor beta chains from one sample in a study of T cells after yellow fever vaccination. TCRdb re-called the 5' RACE reads through MiXCR, storing one row per CDR3 protein. The sample has about 260,000 distinct CDR3 sequences, about 5.2% seen once; the top ten hold around 3.5%. The sample was CD4+ T cells sorted from PBMCs, taken on the day of the yellow fever booster vaccination. The source is a man younger than 30 who received the YFV17D yellow fever vaccine. Both conserved end residues are part of each CDR3.

cdr3_length: 16
j_call: TRBJ1-6
v_call: TRBV6-5
cdr3_aa: CASSFQGQGTRSPLHF

cdr3_length: 14
j_call: TRBJ2-2
v_call: TRBV24-1
cdr3_aa: CATRIDGNTGELFF

cdr3_length: 17
j_call: TRBJ2-1
v_call: TRBV5-5
cdr3_aa: CASSDKLETGFLNEQFF

cdr3_length: 15
j_call: TRBJ1-3
v_call: TRBV5-1
cdr3_aa: CASSLGISGGNTIYF

cdr3_length: 13
j_call: TRBJ1-1
v_call: TRBV7-9
cdr3_aa: CASSSRAGAEAFF

cdr3_length: 14
j_call: TRBJ2-5
v_call: TRBV12-3/TRBV12-4
cdr3_aa: CASSLAEAVETQYF

cdr3_length: 13
j_call: TRBJ1-5
v_call: TRBV28
cdr3_aa: CASHRGMIQPQHF

cdr3_length: 17
j_call: TRBJ1-2
v_call: TRBV5-6
cdr3_aa: CASSLVYVTGGNYGYTF

cdr3_length: 12
j_call: TRBJ1-1
v_call: TRBV6-1
cdr3_aa: CASSVRVTEAFF

cdr3_length: 13
j_call: TRBJ2-6
v_call: TRBV12-3/TRBV12-4
cdr3_aa: CASSFSGANVLTF

cdr3_length: 13
j_call: TRBJ2-5
v_call: TRBV7-2
cdr3_aa: CASSRGREETQYF

cdr3_length: 17
j_call: TRBJ1-2
v_call: TRBV6-1
cdr3_aa: CASSGERTGVIGYGYTF

cdr3_length: 15
j_call: TRBJ2-1
v_call: TRBV18
cdr3_aa: CASSPPSISYNEQFF

cdr3_length: 14
j_call: TRBJ2-3
v_call: TRBV7-9
cdr3_aa: CASSRTGRTDTQYF

cdr3_length: 12
j_call: TRBJ1-2
v_call: TRBV20-1
cdr3_aa: CSAVLLLYGYTF

cdr3_length: 14
j_call: TRBJ2-2
v_call: TRBV7-9
cdr3_aa: CASSFLDHAGELFF

cdr3_length: 12
j_call: TRBJ2-1
v_call: TRBV6-2/TRBV6-3
cdr3_aa: CASSKRYNEQFF

cdr3_length: 16
j_call: TRBJ2-2
v_call: TRBV24-1
cdr3_aa: CATSDILTGRPGELFF

cdr3_length: 11
j_call: TRBJ1-1
v_call: TRBV3-1
cdr3_aa: CASSHAKEAFF

cdr3_length: 14
j_call: TRBJ1-2
v_call: TRBV6-1
cdr3_aa: CASSGGRTNYGYTF

cdr3_length: 18
j_call: TRBJ2-7
v_call: TRBV5-6
cdr3_aa: CASSFYLGAGLVTYEQYF

cdr3_length: 13
j_call: TRBJ1-5
v_call: TRBV28
cdr3_aa: CASSLAGHQPQHF

cdr3_length: 14
j_call: TRBJ1-2
v_call: TRBV6-5
cdr3_aa: CASSYGILTGGYTF

cdr3_length: 17
j_call: TRBJ1-3
v_call: TRBV5-1
cdr3_aa: CASRGGGGLSSGNTIYF

cdr3_length: 14
j_call: TRBJ2-4
v_call: TRBV29-1
cdr3_aa: CSVEDLKGSNIQYF

cdr3_length: 15
j_call: TRBJ1-5
v_call: TRBV4-3
cdr3_aa: CASSQDMNSNQPQHF

cdr3_length: 12
j_call: TRBJ1-2
v_call: TRBV2
cdr3_aa: CASSPKPEGYTF